This T cell receptor (beta chain) was retrieved from a study of blood T cell repertoires in COVID-19. Study context: Sites across the United States, Italy and Spain contributed samples from acute and convalescent COVID-19. From T cells, B-cell-depleted T cells, or PBMCs came the material, which was cDNA or gDNA.

In the original workflow: It was from reference gene primer amplification that nucleated cell counts were estimated. The assay was immunoSEQ multiplex PCR, and TCRdb's table has in-frame clones only and misses some. V and J calls and clone size are as listed in that table; D and trimming were resolved from the DNA. The sample lists about 60,000 clones, approximately 79% occurring once. This TCR was recovered from a woman in her 70s with acute or convalescent COVID-19. Sequences were obtained from peripheral blood.

This CDR3 reads CSAGQGERQYF. The CDR3 DNA sequence: TGCAGTGCTGGACAGGGGGAGCGGCAGTATTTT. The rearrangement links TRBV20-1 to TRBJ2-3; 10 bases fit TRBD1. This CDR3 comprises 11 residues. CDR1 and CDR2 (germline): DFQATT, SNEGSKA (reference sequence). Trimming cost V 5 bases and J 11 bases; bases outside gene matches: 4.